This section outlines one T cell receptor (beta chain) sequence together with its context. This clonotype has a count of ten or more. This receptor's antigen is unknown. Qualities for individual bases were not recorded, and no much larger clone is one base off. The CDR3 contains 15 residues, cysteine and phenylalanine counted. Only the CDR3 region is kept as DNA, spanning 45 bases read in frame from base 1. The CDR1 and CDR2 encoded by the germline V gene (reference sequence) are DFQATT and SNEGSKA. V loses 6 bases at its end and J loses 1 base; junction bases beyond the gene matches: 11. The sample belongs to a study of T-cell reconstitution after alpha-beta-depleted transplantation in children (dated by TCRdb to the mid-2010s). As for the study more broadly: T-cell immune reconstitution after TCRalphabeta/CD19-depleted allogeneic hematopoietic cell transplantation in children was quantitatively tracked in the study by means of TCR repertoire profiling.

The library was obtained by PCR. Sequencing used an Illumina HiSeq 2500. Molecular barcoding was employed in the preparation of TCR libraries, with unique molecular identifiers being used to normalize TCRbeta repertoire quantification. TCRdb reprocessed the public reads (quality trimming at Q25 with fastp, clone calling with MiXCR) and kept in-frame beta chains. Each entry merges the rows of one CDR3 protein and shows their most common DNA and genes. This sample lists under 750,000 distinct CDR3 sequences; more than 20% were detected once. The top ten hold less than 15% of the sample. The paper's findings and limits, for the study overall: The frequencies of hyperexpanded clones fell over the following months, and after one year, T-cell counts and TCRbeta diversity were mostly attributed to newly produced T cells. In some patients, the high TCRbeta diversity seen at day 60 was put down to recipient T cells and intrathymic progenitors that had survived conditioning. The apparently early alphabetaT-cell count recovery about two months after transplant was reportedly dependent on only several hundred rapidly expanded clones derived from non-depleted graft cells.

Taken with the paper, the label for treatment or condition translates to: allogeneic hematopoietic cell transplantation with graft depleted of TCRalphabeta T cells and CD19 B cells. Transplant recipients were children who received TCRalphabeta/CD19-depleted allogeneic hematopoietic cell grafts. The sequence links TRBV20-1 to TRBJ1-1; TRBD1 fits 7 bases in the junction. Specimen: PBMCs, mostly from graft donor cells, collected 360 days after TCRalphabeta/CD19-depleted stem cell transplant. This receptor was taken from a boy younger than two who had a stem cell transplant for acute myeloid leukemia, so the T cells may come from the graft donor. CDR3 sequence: CSARTGPRRNTEAFF. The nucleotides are TGCAGTGCACGGACAGGCCCTAGGCGGAACACTGAAGCTTTCTTT.